These 2 T cell receptor beta chains came from one sample sequenced in a study of blood T cell repertoires in COVID-19 (dated by TCRdb to the early 2020s). Libraries came from the immunoSEQ multiplex PCR assay. This is the immuneACCESS table as TCRdb keeps it, with only in-frame sequences that have V and J called. A part of the clones is gone; compared with another copy, unresolved V genes explain less than half, and the rest is unexplained. This sample is represented by roughly 66,000 clones; 65% to 90% of them were singletons. The ten largest account for about 7% of the sample. Sequenced material: peripheral blood. The receptors come from a man aged 60-69 years with acute or convalescent COVID-19.

The CDR3 region is CASKQGLSQPQHF. The CDR3, as DNA: TGTGCCAGTAAACAGGGCTTGAGTCAGCCCCAGCATTTT. The chain recombines TRBV21-1 with TRBJ1-5; TRBD1 was called by the table and not checked on the DNA. TRBV21-1 is noted as a pseudogene. The CDR3 is made up of 13 amino acids.

The chain joins TRBV7-8 to TRBJ1-2; D is unclear. The CDR3 consists of 13 residues. In germline, CDR1 is SGHVS, CDR2 FQNEAQ. Trimming pared 1 base from V and 5 bases from J, leaving 8 bases between. DNA of the CDR3: TGTGCCAGCAGCTTAGTTACGGGATATGGCTACACCTTC. Translated: CASSLVTGYGYTF. The whole variable domain, remainder taken from reference TRBV7-8 and TRBJ1-2, is GAGVSQSPRYKVAKRGQDVALRCDPISGHVSLFWYQQALGQGPEFLTYFQNEAQLDKSGLPSDRFFAERPEGSVSTLKIQRTQQEDSAVYLCASSLVTGYGYTFGSGTRLTVV.